Listed below are T cell receptor beta chains from one sample, sequenced in a study of breast tumors, draining lymph nodes, adjacent tissues. TCRdb reprocessed the multiplex PCR reads via MiXCR and lists one record per CDR3 protein. The table lists around 7,600 distinct CDR3 sequences, over 60% of them singletons. Material for sequencing was tumor-adjacent breast tissue. All receptors come from a female donor with breast cancer. Some clones in this sample may be carry-over from other donors' samples. Both conserved end residues are part of each CDR3. Fields, in order: D gene, J gene, V gene, clone size, CDR3 protein, CDR3 DNA. D genes are given only for firm matches. Some rows mark clone size as missing; the rest say once, few, many or name a class of expanded clone.

>TRBD1|TRBJ2-7|TRBV12-3/TRBV12-4|NA
CASSWTGSEQYF
TGTGCCAGCAGCTGGACAGGGTCCGAGCAGTACTTC
>NA|TRBJ1-6|TRBV5-1|NA
CASSLGGTRNSPLHF
TGCGCCAGCAGCTTGGGTGGTACTCGAAATTCACCCCTCCACTTT
>NA|TRBJ2-2|TRBV20-1|NA
CSVPSTYEQYFGPNTGELFF
NA
>NA|TRBJ2-2|TRBV10-2|once
CASSDHWDTGELFF
TGCGCCAGCAGTGACCACTGGGACACCGGGGAGCTGTTTTTT
>NA|TRBJ1-6|TRBV2|NA
CASGGFQGNSPLHF
TGTGCCAGCGGGGGGTTCCAGGGGAATTCACCCCTCCACTTT
>TRBD2|TRBJ2-1|TRBV7-8|NA
CASGARLAGDAEQFF
TGTGCCAGCGGGGCCCGGCTAGCGGGAGACGCTGAGCAGTTCTTC
>TRBD2|TRBJ2-7|TRBV20-1|NA
CSARPGTSVYEQYF
TGCAGTGCTAGACCCGGGACTAGCGTCTACGAGCAGTACTTC
>NA|TRBJ2-7|TRBV6-6|NA
CASSFGAGDEQYF
TGTGCCAGCAGTTTCGGGGCAGGGGACGAGCAGTACTTC
>NA|TRBJ1-6|TRBV12-3/TRBV12-4|medium-sized
CASSFRGRVTLHF
TGTGCCAGCAGTTTTCGTGGCAGGGTCACCCTCCACTTT
>NA|TRBJ2-5|TRBV13|NA
CASSPRGRQQETQYF
TGTGCCAGCAGCCCACGGGGAAGACAACAAGAGACCCAGTACTTC
>TRBD2|TRBJ2-1|TRBV20-1|NA
CSARGTSGSYGNEQFF
TGCAGTGCTCGTGGGACTAGCGGGAGTTATGGGAATGAGCAGTTCTTC
>NA|TRBJ2-5|TRBV3-1|once
CASSRTPPYQETQYF
TGTGCCAGCAGCCGGACTCCTCCGTACCAAGAGACCCAGTACTTC
>NA|TRBJ1-5|TRBV7-3|NA
CASSPIQDMSNQPQHF
TGTGCCAGCAGCCCAATTCAGGACATGAGCAATCAGCCCCAGCATTTT
>TRBD2|TRBJ2-5|TRBV7-2|NA
CASSLAMREAIQETQYF
TGTGCCAGCAGCTTAGCGATGCGGGAGGCTATCCAAGAGACCCAGTACTTC
>TRBD1|TRBJ2-2|TRBV28|few
CASSRQGSSSGELFF
TGTGCCAGCAGTCGACAGGGTAGTTCCTCCGGGGAGCTGTTTTTT
>NA|TRBJ1-5|TRBV7-8|NA
CASTPGQYSNQPQHF
TGTGCCAGCACTCCTGGGCAGTATAGCAATCAGCCCCAGCATTTT
>NA|TRBJ1-5|TRBV19|NA
CASSIKGPNQPQHF
TGTGCCAGTAGTATCAAGGGTCCCAATCAGCCCCAGCATTTT
>NA|TRBJ1-2|TRBV7-9|NA
CASSLDSGYTF
TGTGCCAGCAGCTTAGATTCTGGCTACACCTTC
>NA|TRBJ2-3|TRBV5-1|NA
CASSNIGGPDTQYF
TGCGCCAGCAGCAACATCGGGGGCCCGGATACGCAGTATTTT
>NA|TRBJ2-7|TRBV5-1|once
CASSLVAGQSYEQYF
TGCGCCAGCAGCTTGGTCGCGGGACAGTCCTACGAGCAGTACTTC
>NA|TRBJ2-3|TRBV7-8|NA
CASSSPGVLAADTQYF
TGTGCCAGCAGCTCGCCAGGGGTCCTAGCGGCAGATACGCAGTATTTT
>NA|TRBJ2-3|TRBV20-1|NA
CSAREASTDTQYF
TGCAGTGCTAGGGAGGCAAGCACAGATACGCAGTATTTT
>NA|TRBJ2-5|TRBV7-8|NA
CASSSAGGGGPETQYF
TGTGCCAGCAGCTCTGCCGGGGGCGGGGGCCCCGAGACCCAGTACTTC
>TRBD2|TRBJ2-1|TRBV9|large
CASSVEFGGGADEQFF
TGTGCCAGCAGCGTAGAATTTGGCGGGGGGGCCGATGAGCAGTTCTTC
>NA|TRBJ1-3|TRBV27|medium-sized
CASSLSTGVSSGNTIYF
TGTGCCAGCAGTTTATCCACGGGGGTGAGCTCTGGAAACACCATATATTTT
>TRBD2|TRBJ2-1|TRBV7-9|NA
CASNLTVAGAYNEQFF
TGTGCCAGCAACTTAACCGTAGCGGGAGCCTACAATGAGCAGTTCTTC
>NA|TRBJ1-6|TRBV6-5|once
CASSYDWGNSPLHF
TGTGCCAGCAGTTACGATTGGGGGAATTCACCCCTCCACTTT